This section outlines one TCR beta chain sequence together with its context. The specificity of this receptor is unknown. No clone much larger than this one lies a single base away; base qualities are absent. The sample belongs to a study of shared clonotypes between healthy human individuals (dated by TCRdb to about 2020). Turning to the overall study: A couple of women and a few men aged 18 to 49 years were included in the cohort. For each donor, CD4 naive and CD4 memory were each given three plates, CD8 naive was given two plates, and CD8 memory was given one plate. To estimate repertoire size and how much clonotype sharing occurs between individuals, the study deeply sequenced the blood TCR repertoires of several healthy adults. Different laboratories and diverse techniques were used to prepare libraries and sequence TCR repertoires, to increase sequencing depth and limit assay-specific biases. Each donor's leukapheresis produced roughly between roughly 0.9 and 9 billion PBMCs. The research as a whole found: Sampling was restricted to blood, and TCR repertoires in tissues likely differ from the TCR repertoires found in blood. Pairwise subsampling indicated that sequencing depth was expected to affect the degree of clonotype sharing among donors. Compared with non-shared clonotypes, the clonotypes found in all four sorted-subset donors had higher generation probabilities. Estimated clonotype richness was generally larger for naive than for memory subsets. Incomplete sequencing was indicated by rarefaction of sorted-subset datasets, despite the large sequencing depth. Because the study included only a small number of donors, the genetic and exposure-history diversity represented was limited. Sharing across a handful of donors was observed for roughly 5% of naive CD4, 3.5% of naive CD8, about 2.3% of memory CD4, and approximately 0.41% of memory CD8 clonotypes.

The donors were healthy, HIV-negative adults with no recently reported acute infections or vaccinations. All donors were Caucasian adults living in Nashville, Tennessee, USA. Magnetic negative selection was used to enrich CD4+ T cells, after which naive cells were positively selected on CD45RA and the negative fraction became the memory subset. Blood was obtained by leukapheresis, after which PBMCs were separated by Ficoll-Histopaque density gradient centrifugation and cryopreserved in liquid nitrogen vapor phase. Analytical flow cytometry was used to check the purity and quantity of each magnetically sorted T cell population. Genomic DNA was isolated from every sorted fraction and measured by UV absorbance on a Nanodrop 2000c. CDR3 length: 12 amino acids, cysteine to phenylalanine. Only the CDR3 DNA stays, 36 bases, in frame from base 1. Relative to germline, V is 2 bases shorter and J is 5 bases shorter, with 3 bases between their ends. CDR1 and CDR2, looked up from the germline V gene (reference sequence), are LNHNV and YYDKDF.

Using the deep immunoSEQ assay, multiplex PCR amplified TCR CDR3 regions from genomic DNA. Extracted genomic DNA from each cell subset was distributed evenly across all wells of several immunoSEQ 96-well plates, and each plate was treated as a replicate. For sorted subsets, 200 ng of genomic DNA, equivalent to around 31,000 T cell genomes, went into each replicate PCR. Purified libraries were quantified with a Qubit 3.0 fluorometer, sized on a Bioanalyzer 2100, and re-quantified with the KAPA Library Quantification kit. Every immunoSEQ 96-well plate was sequenced on a separate single-read 150-cycle Illumina NextSeq 550 flow cell. The source study handled its data this way. Because the immunoSEQ output included only junctional sequences and no quality scores, the filtering could not be the same as the filtering used for full-length reads. To assign V/J genes and CDR3, sequences were annotated using PyIR, a Python wrapper for IgBLAST v1.9, with IMGT germline references. Reads were removed for weak V/J assignments (E-value above 1e-6), missing CDR3, stop codons, out-of-frame junctions, or ambiguous translated residues. V3J clonotypes were defined by identical inferred V gene, J gene, and CDR3 amino acid sequence. Percentage overlap between repertoires was computed as shared unique clonotypes divided by the size of the smaller repertoire. RTK rarefaction, the Chao1 estimator, and Recon v2.1 estimates of unobserved clonotypes were used to assess repertoire richness. Generation probabilities were computed with OLGA for all TCRbeta clonotypes obtained by the gDNA method from several donors. In TCRdb, the immuneACCESS table is reduced to in-frame sequences with V and J assigned. These tables do not hold every clone; where another copy was compared, an unresolved V gene accounts for under half, and the others remain unexplained. V and J calls plus clone size are reproduced from that table; the DNA served to infer D and trimming. The sample yields 2 million to 3 million clones; roughly 92% were counted once. The ten biggest clones cover about 0.13% of the sample.

The chain uses TRBV15 and TRBJ1-4; too little of a D gene remains to name it. This TCR was sampled from a man aged 18-30 years in good health. The sample was naive CD4+ T cells sorted from blood. The sample's cell subset or site label is to be understood as: CD45RA+ positively selected. The CDR3 sequence is CATSRPNEKLFF. The DNA is TGTGCCACCAGCAGACCGAATGAAAAACTGTTTTTT. The variable domain in full, with residues beyond the CDR3 obtained from the reference TRBV15 and TRBJ1-4 genes, is DAMVIQNPRYQVTQFGKPVTLSCSQTLNHNVMYWYQQKSSQAPKLLFHYYDKDFNNEADTPDNFQSRRPNTSFCFLDIRSPGLGDTAMYLCATSRPNEKLFFGSGTQLSVL.